In this sample, the clone carrying this T cell receptor (beta chain) turned up a few times. Its antigen is as yet unknown. This sample was taken from a study of shared clonotypes between healthy human individuals. About the research overall: In total, the donors were two women and a few men aged 18 to 49. Used for every donor were three CD4 naive, three CD4 memory, two CD8 naive and one CD8 memory plate. The study's findings and limits: The authors expected sequencing depth to affect clonotype sharing among donors. Sharing across four donors was highest in naive CD4 (around 5%) and lowest in memory CD8 (around 0.4%).

The protocol was immunoSEQ multiplex PCR, while the TCRdb copy is restricted to in-frame clones and leaves out a portion. The sample includes some 500,000 clones, 95% to 97% of them seen just once. The CDR3 contains 11 residues. V dropped 3 bases and J dropped 6 bases, with 6 bases sitting between them. Germline V gene sequence: CDR1 SNHLY, CDR2 FYNNEI. This TCR was sampled from a woman in her thirties in good health. Sequencing input: naive CD4+ T cells sorted from blood. Subset specified: CD45RA+ positively selected. This chain links TRBV2 with TRBJ2-7; D gene ambiguous. The CDR3 nucleotides are TGTGCCAGCAGTGATTTTCCCGAGCAGTACTTC. It translates to CASSDFPEQYF.